Listed below are T cell receptor beta chains from one sample, sequenced in a study of blood T cell repertoires in COVID-19. Clones were read by immunoSEQ multiplex PCR, and TCRdb kept only the in-frame ones, dropping some. The sample consists of about 320,000 clones, about 82% of them appearing once. The sample comprised peripheral blood. The receptors come from a woman aged 45 to 65 with acute or convalescent COVID-19. Both conserved end residues are part of each CDR3. Each record gives: D gene, J gene, V gene, CDR3 length, clone size, CDR3 protein, CDR3 DNA. A D gene is named only where the DNA matches it firmly. Size tells how often a clone was seen (once, few, many) or the class of an expanded clone, and some rows leave it out.

D gene: NA; J gene: TRBJ2-7; V gene: TRBV28; CDR3 length: 15; clone size: NA; CDR3 protein: CASSSPAEASYEQYF; CDR3 DNA: TGTGCCAGCAGTTCCCCGGCGGAGGCGTCCTACGAGCAGTACTTC
D gene: TRBD1; J gene: TRBJ1-2; V gene: TRBV7-6; CDR3 length: 14; clone size: NA; CDR3 protein: CASSLRTGEDGYTF; CDR3 DNA: TGTGCCAGCAGCTTACGGACAGGGGAGGATGGCTACACCTTC
D gene: TRBD2; J gene: TRBJ2-3; V gene: TRBV7-6; CDR3 length: 16; clone size: NA; CDR3 protein: CASSLVVAGGTDTQYF; CDR3 DNA: TGTGCCAGCAGCTTGGTTGTAGCGGGAGGCACAGATACGCAGTATTTT
D gene: NA; J gene: TRBJ1-1; V gene: TRBV5-1; CDR3 length: 13; clone size: few; CDR3 protein: CASSSDGGSEAFF; CDR3 DNA: TGCGCCAGCAGTTCTGATGGGGGCTCTGAAGCTTTCTTT
D gene: TRBD2; J gene: TRBJ2-7; V gene: TRBV27; CDR3 length: 15; clone size: NA; CDR3 protein: CASSSPTSASYEQYF; CDR3 DNA: TGTGCCAGCAGTTCTCCGACTAGCGCATCCTACGAGCAGTACTTC
D gene: NA; J gene: TRBJ2-5; V gene: TRBV10-3; CDR3 length: 15; clone size: NA; CDR3 protein: CAISLQAASQETQYF; CDR3 DNA: TGTGCCATCAGCCTCCAAGCGGCTTCTCAAGAGACCCAGTACTTC
D gene: NA; J gene: TRBJ1-1; V gene: TRBV5-1; CDR3 length: 15; clone size: NA; CDR3 protein: CASSLAGQGNTEAFF; CDR3 DNA: TGCGCCAGCAGCTTGGCGGGACAAGGGAACACTGAAGCTTTCTTT
D gene: NA; J gene: TRBJ2-7; V gene: TRBV4-1; CDR3 length: 15; clone size: NA; CDR3 protein: CASSQRDTLGYEQYF; CDR3 DNA: TGCGCCAGCAGCCAACGGGACACCCTGGGCTACGAGCAGTACTTC
D gene: NA; J gene: TRBJ1-6; V gene: TRBV4-2; CDR3 length: 17; clone size: NA; CDR3 protein: CASSPESLSSYNSPLHF; CDR3 DNA: TGTGCCAGCAGCCCCGAAAGCCTGAGCTCCTATAATTCACCCCTCCACTTT
D gene: TRBD2; J gene: TRBJ2-1; V gene: TRBV7-2; CDR3 length: 17; clone size: NA; CDR3 protein: CASSLMTSGIPQREQFF; CDR3 DNA: TGTGCCAGCAGCCTTATGACTAGCGGGATCCCTCAACGTGAGCAGTTCTTC
D gene: TRBD1; J gene: TRBJ2-3; V gene: TRBV28; CDR3 length: 12; clone size: NA; CDR3 protein: CASRTPGQGNLF; CDR3 DNA: TGTGCCAGCAGAACTCCGGGACAGGGAAACCTTTTT
D gene: TRBD1; J gene: TRBJ2-5; V gene: TRBV7-3; CDR3 length: 13; clone size: once; CDR3 protein: CASSWDRQETQYF; CDR3 DNA: TGTGCCAGCAGCTGGGACAGGCAAGAGACCCAGTACTTC
D gene: TRBD2; J gene: TRBJ2-7; V gene: TRBV11-1; CDR3 length: 16; clone size: NA; CDR3 protein: CASSLEGPSGNYEQYF; CDR3 DNA: TGTGCCAGCAGCTTAGAGGGACCTAGCGGGAACTACGAGCAGTACTTC
D gene: TRBD2; J gene: TRBJ2-3; V gene: TRBV7-2; CDR3 length: 18; clone size: NA; CDR3 protein: CASSLLFFSGGVTDTQYF; CDR3 DNA: TGTGCCAGCAGCTTACTATTTTTTTCGGGAGGCGTCACAGATACGCAGTATTTT
D gene: NA; J gene: TRBJ1-1; V gene: TRBV7-3; CDR3 length: 14; clone size: NA; CDR3 protein: CASSTTTMNTEAFF; CDR3 DNA: TGTGCCAGCAGCACCACAACAATGAACACTGAAGCTTTCTTT
D gene: TRBD2; J gene: TRBJ2-7; V gene: TRBV6-2/TRBV6-3; CDR3 length: 16; clone size: NA; CDR3 protein: CASSLTSGISGDEQYF; CDR3 DNA: TGTGCCAGCAGTTTAACTAGCGGGATCTCGGGGGACGAGCAGTACTTC
D gene: NA; J gene: TRBJ1-5; V gene: TRBV7-9; CDR3 length: 12; clone size: NA; CDR3 protein: CASSFSNQPQHF; CDR3 DNA: TGTGCCAGCAGCTTTTCGAATCAGCCCCAGCATTTT
D gene: NA; J gene: TRBJ2-5; V gene: TRBV27; CDR3 length: 13; clone size: NA; CDR3 protein: CASSLSGGETQYF; CDR3 DNA: TGTGCCAGCAGTTTATCAGGGGGAGAGACCCAGTACTTC
D gene: NA; J gene: TRBJ1-2; V gene: TRBV6-2/TRBV6-3; CDR3 length: 12; clone size: NA; CDR3 protein: CASSLDRNGYTF; CDR3 DNA: TGTGCCAGCAGCTTAGACAGGAATGGCTACACCTTC
D gene: NA; J gene: TRBJ2-2; V gene: TRBV19; CDR3 length: 14; clone size: NA; CDR3 protein: CASKRERNTGELFF; CDR3 DNA: TGTGCCAGTAAACGGGAGCGGAACACCGGGGAGCTGTTTTTT
D gene: NA; J gene: TRBJ1-5; V gene: TRBV7-6; CDR3 length: 14; clone size: NA; CDR3 protein: CASSLVGGNQPQHF; CDR3 DNA: TGTGCCAGCAGCTTAGTAGGGGGCAATCAGCCCCAGCATTTT
D gene: NA; J gene: TRBJ2-5; V gene: TRBV14; CDR3 length: 14; clone size: NA; CDR3 protein: CASSPVTGRETQYF; CDR3 DNA: TGTGCCAGCAGCCCTGTCACAGGGAGGGAAACCCAGTACTTC